The 19 T cell receptor beta chains listed next were all sequenced from one sample in a study of blood T cell repertoires in COVID-19. Profiling relied on immunoSEQ multiplex PCR, and the TCRdb table lists in-frame clones only, not all of them. The sample lists roughly 90,000 clones; roughly 83% were seen once. Sequenced material: peripheral blood. The receptors derive from a woman aged 80 or older with active or convalescent COVID-19.

This clone was seen once. The V gene is TRBV11-3, the J gene TRBJ2-7; 13 nucleotides match TRBD2. With V trimmed by 8 bases and J by 0 bases, 10 bases remained unmatched. Germline values: CDR1 SGHNT, CDR2 YENEEA. CDR3 size: 17 residues. The DNA of the CDR3 is TGTGCCAGCCCGACTAGCGGGAGGCCGACGAGCTCCTACGAGCAGTACTTC. It is translated as CASPTSGRPTSSYEQYF.

J is TRBJ2-1 and V is TRBV5-1; 13 bases agree with TRBD2. Trimming removed 0 bases from V and 9 bases from J; junction bases left unmatched: 6. There are 16 residues in the CDR3. Germline lookup yields CDR1 SGHRS and CDR2 YFSETQ. CDR3 coding DNA: TGCGCCAGCAGCTTGGCCGGGACTAGCGGGACGGTTGAGCAGTTCTTC. Its protein is CASSLAGTSGTVEQFF.

The chain combines TRBV5-1 with TRBJ2-7; 7 bases fit TRBD1. This CDR3 contains 13 residues. Germline V gene data show CDR1 as SGHRS and CDR2 as YFSETQ. The V gene end was trimmed by 7 bases and the J gene end by 7 bases; junction bases not matched to a gene: 11. As DNA, the CDR3 is TGCGCCAGCTCTACAGGACAGGCCGGAGAGCAGTACTTC. Residues: CASSTGQAGEQYF.

This sequence joins TRBV19 and TRBJ2-7; a possible D gene is TRBD2 (7 bases). The CDR3 consists of 15 residues. The germline V gene has CDR1 LNHDA and CDR2 SQIVND (reference sequence). V was pared by 4 bases and J by 1 base, with 14 bases between. The CDR3 nucleotides are TGTGCCAGTAGTAGGAACAGGGAGGGATCCTACGAGCAGTACTTC. Translation gives CASSRNREGSYEQYF.

V usage is TRBV9 and J usage is TRBJ1-3; possible D gene TRBD1, 6 bases. The CDR3 extends over 15 amino acids. Germline V gene lookup returns CDR1 SGDLS and CDR2 YYNGEE. Trimming shortened V by 0 bases and J by 4 bases, and 11 bases separated the two germline ends. The CDR3 reads CASSVDGGAGNTIYF. DNA for the CDR3: TGTGCCAGCAGCGTAGATGGGGGGGCCGGAAACACCATATATTTT. The variable domain in full, with the rest retrieved from reference TRBV9 and TRBJ1-3, is DSGVTQTPKHLITATGQRVTLRCSPRSGDLSVYWYQQSLDQGLQFLIQYYNGEERAKGNILERFSAQQFPDLHSELNLSSLELGDSALYFCASSVDGGAGNTIYFGEGSWLTVV.

The rearrangement joins TRBV24-1 to TRBJ1-5, with 8 nucleotides matching TRBD1. The V and J ends lost 3 bases and 5 bases, in that order; junction bases with no gene match: 2. There are 14 residues in the CDR3. Germline loops: CDR1 KGHDR, CDR2 SFDVKD. CDR3: CATSDGTGYQPQHF. The DNA for the CDR3 is TGTGCCACCAGTGATGGGACAGGTTATCAGCCCCAGCATTTT.

The gene calls are TRBV9 and TRBJ2-1; 12 positions match TRBD2. CDR3 length: 15 amino acids. J lost 7 bases, V lost 4 bases, and 6 bases had no gene match. Germline lookup yields CDR1 SGDLS and CDR2 YYNGEE. The CDR3 reads CASSPTSGRRNEQFF. For the CDR3, the DNA is TGTGCCAGCAGCCCAACTAGCGGGAGGAGGAATGAGCAGTTCTTC.

The genes are TRBV5-1 and TRBJ2-2; 7 bases line up with TRBD2. CDR3 length: 16 residues. V trimming: 4 bases; J trimming: 4 bases; junction bases outside the gene matches: 10. Germline CDR1 is SGHRS and CDR2 is YFSETQ. The CDR3, as DNA: TGCGCCAGCAGCCCCTCGACTAGCCGGGGCACCGGGGAGCTGTTTTTT. Encoded protein: CASSPSTSRGTGELFF.

V gene TRBV9 combines with J gene TRBJ1-6, with D unresolved. The V gene lost 0 bases and the J gene lost 9 bases, with 13 bases spanning the gap. This CDR3 spans 15 amino acids. The germline V gene encodes CDR1 SGDLS and CDR2 YYNGEE. CDR3 protein: CASSVVEFPSSPLHF. CDR3 nucleotide sequence: TGTGCCAGCAGCGTAGTGGAGTTCCCCAGTTCACCCCTCCACTTT. The full variable domain, its missing parts supplied by reference TRBV9 and TRBJ1-6, is DSGVTQTPKHLITATGQRVTLRCSPRSGDLSVYWYQQSLDQGLQFLIQYYNGEERAKGNILERFSAQQFPDLHSELNLSSLELGDSALYFCASSVVEFPSSPLHFGNGTRLTVT.

The V gene is TRBV11-3, the J gene TRBJ2-1; 10 nucleotides align to TRBD2. Germline lookup yields CDR1 SGHNT and CDR2 YENEEA. The CDR3 runs 15 residues. After removal of 6 bases from V and 10 bases from J, the junction contained 12 bases not matched to a gene. This CDR3 reads CASSRSSGGAREQFF. In DNA form, the CDR3 reads TGTGCCAGCAGTCGGTCCAGCGGGGGGGCCAGGGAGCAGTTCTTC.

This clone was detected once. The V gene is TRBV29-1, the J gene TRBJ2-7; maybe TRBD2 (5 bases). The germline V gene encodes CDR1 SQVTM and CDR2 ANQGSEA. The ends were cut back, 4 bases at V and 10 bases at J, with 17 bases in the middle. This CDR3 comprises 12 residues. The CDR3 is CSVGGRLREQYF. Written as DNA, the CDR3 is TGCAGCGTTGGTGGAAGACTACGAGAACAGTACTTC.

This chain uses TRBV2 with TRBJ1-2; 10 bases are a match to TRBD1. The CDR3 runs 14 residues. The V and J ends lost 5 bases and 2 bases, in that order; junction bases with no gene match: 2. The germline V gene has CDR1 SNHLY and CDR2 FYNNEI. The DNA of the CDR3 is TGTGCCAGCAGTAGGGACAGGGGAAACTATGGCTACACCTTC. Translating it yields CASSRDRGNYGYTF.

The V call is TRBV7-2, the J call TRBJ2-7, with a weak D call TRBD1 (5 bases). Per germline, CDR1 SGHTA and CDR2 FQGNSA. V dropped 3 bases and J dropped 4 bases, with 19 bases sitting between them. The CDR3 extends over 16 amino acids. CDR3 nucleotide sequence: TGTGCCAGCAGCTTTAGGTCAGCTCCAGGGTTGTACGAGCAGTACTTC. This sequence encodes CASSFRSAPGLYEQYF.

The rearrangement uses TRBV7-2 and TRBJ2-7; D may be TRBD1 (6 bases). In germline, CDR1 is SGHTA, CDR2 FQGNSA. The V gene lost 5 bases and the J gene lost 2 bases, with 16 bases spanning the gap. This CDR3 is 15 amino acids long. The CDR3 spells CASSLDYGGTYEQYF. The CDR3 bases are TGTGCCAGCAGCCTAGATTATGGGGGCACCTACGAGCAGTACTTC.

This clone was observed a single time. This chain connects TRBV5-1 to TRBJ2-7; D might be TRBD2 (6 bases). Germline assignment: CDR1 SGHRS and CDR2 YFSETQ. The V gene lost 7 bases and the J gene lost 3 bases, with 20 bases spanning the gap. The CDR3 is made up of 15 amino acids. The CDR3 DNA reads as TGCGCCAGCCGCCTTGACTGGGGTAGCGGCTACGAGCAGTACTTC. Protein: CASRLDWGSGYEQYF.

The genes are TRBV18 and TRBJ1-6; D uncertain. The CDR3 is 16 amino acids. The germline CDR1 and CDR2 sequences are KGHSH and LQKENI. The ends were cut back, 6 bases at V and 1 base at J, with 13 bases in the middle. The CDR3 DNA follows: TGTGCCAGCTCCATGGAAGGAGGTTCCTATAATTCACCCCTCCACTTT. Its protein is CASSMEGGSYNSPLHF. Using reference TRBV18 and TRBJ1-6 for the parts outside the CDR3, the full variable domain is NAGVMQNPRHLVRRRGQEARLRCSPMKGHSHVYWYRQLPEEGLKFMVYLQKENIIDESGMPKERFSAEFPKEGPSILRIQQVVRGDSAAYFCASSMEGGSYNSPLHFGNGTRLTVT.

This chain connects TRBV19 to TRBJ1-5; D gene ambiguous. The CDR3 is 15 residues long. Germline V CDR1 and CDR2: LNHDA, SQIVND (reference sequence). The germline V and J ends were trimmed by 1 base and 7 bases, with 14 bases remaining between them. CDR3 sequence: CASSIVLGGWQPQHF. The CDR3 DNA is TGTGCCAGTAGTATAGTTTTGGGAGGGTGGCAGCCCCAGCATTTT.

This clone was counted a single time. V is TRBV29-1 and J is TRBJ1-1; the D gene is possibly TRBD1 (6 bases). Between the trimmed V and J ends, which lost 7 bases and 1 base, there was a span of 13 bases. The CDR3 runs to 13 residues. The germline gives CDR1 SQVTM, CDR2 ANQGSEA. The CDR3 bases are TGCAGCGCCGGGGGGGGGCCGAACACTGAAGCTTTCTTT. This codes for CSAGGGPNTEAFF.

The rearrangement uses TRBV15 and TRBJ2-3; 13 bases agree with TRBD2. The CDR3 loop spans 16 amino acids. Germline CDR1 reads LNHNV; CDR2 reads YYDKDF (reference sequence). The ends lost 3 bases at V and 4 bases at J; junction bases unmatched: 4. CDR3 in DNA: TGTGCCACCAGCAGCCCCGGACTAGCGGGAGCAGATACGCAGTATTTT. This translates into CATSSPGLAGADTQYF.